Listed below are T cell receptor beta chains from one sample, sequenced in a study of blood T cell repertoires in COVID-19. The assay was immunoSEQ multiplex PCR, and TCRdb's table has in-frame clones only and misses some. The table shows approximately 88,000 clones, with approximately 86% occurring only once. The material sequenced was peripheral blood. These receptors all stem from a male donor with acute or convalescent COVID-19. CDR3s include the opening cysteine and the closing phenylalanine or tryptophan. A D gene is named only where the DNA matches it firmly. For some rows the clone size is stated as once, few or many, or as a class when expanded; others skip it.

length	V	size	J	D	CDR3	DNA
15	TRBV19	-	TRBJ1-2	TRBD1	CASWGQGEVNYGYTF	TGTGCCAGTTGGGGACAGGGCGAAGTTAACTATGGCTACACCTTC
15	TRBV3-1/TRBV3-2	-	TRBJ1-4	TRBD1	CASSHAGGGNEKLFF	TGTGCCAGCAGCCACGCAGGGGGCGGTAATGAAAAACTGTTTTTT
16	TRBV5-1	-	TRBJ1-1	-	CASSLSSREGNTEAFF	TGCGCCAGCAGCCTCAGCAGTAGGGAGGGGAACACTGAAGCTTTCTTT
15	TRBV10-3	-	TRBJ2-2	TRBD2	CAITSGGANTGELFF	TGTGCCATCACTAGCGGGGGGGCGAACACCGGGGAGCTGTTTTTT
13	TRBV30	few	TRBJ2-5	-	CAWSVAWRETQYF	TGTGCCTGGAGTGTTGCCTGGAGAGAGACCCAGTACTTC
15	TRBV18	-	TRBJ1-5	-	CASSPGTDSNQPQHF	TGTGCCAGCTCACCCGGGACTGATAGCAATCAGCCCCAGCATTTT
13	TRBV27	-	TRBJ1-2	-	CASSGQPSYGYTF	TGTGCCAGCAGTGGACAGCCTTCTTATGGCTACACCTTC
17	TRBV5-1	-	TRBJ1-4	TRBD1	CASSSSPGQGIGEKLFF	TGCGCCAGCAGCTCGAGCCCGGGACAGGGGATCGGGGAAAAACTGTTTTTT
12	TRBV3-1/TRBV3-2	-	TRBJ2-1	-	CASSQGRGKQFF	TGTGCCAGCAGCCAAGGGCGGGGCAAGCAGTTCTTC
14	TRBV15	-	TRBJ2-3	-	CATSRSIGPDTQYF	TGTGCCACCAGCAGGAGCATTGGTCCAGATACGCAGTATTTT
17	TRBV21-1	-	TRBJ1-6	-	CASSPRDRQGEDSPLHF	TGTGCCAGCAGCCCCCGGGACAGGCAGGGGGAGGATTCACCCCTCCACTTT
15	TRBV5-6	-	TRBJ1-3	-	CASSLSGYAGNTIYF	TGTGCCAGCAGCTTATCCGGTTATGCGGGAAACACCATATATTTT
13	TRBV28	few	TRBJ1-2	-	CASSPTGYYGYTF	TGTGCCAGCAGCCCCACAGGGTACTATGGCTACACCTTC
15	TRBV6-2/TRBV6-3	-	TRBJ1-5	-	CASSDGTPVRQPQHF	TGTGCCAGCAGTGACGGGACACCCGTACGGCAGCCCCAGCATTTT
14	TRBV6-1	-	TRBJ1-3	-	CASSELSSGNTIYF	TGTGCCAGCAGTGAGCTTAGCTCTGGAAACACCATATATTTT
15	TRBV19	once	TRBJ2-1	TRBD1	CASSISQDRVHEQFF	TGTGCCAGTAGTATAAGCCAGGACAGGGTTCATGAGCAGTTCTTC
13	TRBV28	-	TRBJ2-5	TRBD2	CASDPGGQETQYF	TGTGCCAGCGACCCGGGGGGGCAAGAGACCCAGTACTTC
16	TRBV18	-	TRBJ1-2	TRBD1	CASSPPAGGRGYGYTF	TGTGCCAGCTCACCACCGGCAGGGGGGCGAGGGTATGGCTACACCTTC
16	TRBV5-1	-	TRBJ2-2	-	CASSLEPGANTGELFF	TGCGCCAGCAGCTTGGAACCGGGGGCGAACACCGGGGAGCTGTTTTTT
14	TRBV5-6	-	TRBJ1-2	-	CASSLPQGNYGYTF	TGTGCCAGCAGCTTGCCCCAGGGGAACTATGGCTACACCTTC
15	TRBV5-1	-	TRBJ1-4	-	CASSSGQGFNEKLFF	TGCGCCAGCAGCTCGGGCCAGGGGTTTAATGAAAAACTGTTTTTT
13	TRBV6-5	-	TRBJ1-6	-	CASNYGGNSPLHF	TGTGCCAGCAACTACGGGGGAAATTCACCCCTCCACTTT
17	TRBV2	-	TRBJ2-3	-	CASSEAINRRYPSTQYF	TGTGCCAGCAGTGAAGCCATAAACAGGCGCTACCCTAGTACGCAGTATTTT
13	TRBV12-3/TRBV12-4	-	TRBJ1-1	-	CASSQPRGTEAFF	TGTGCCAGCAGTCAACCCCGGGGCACTGAAGCTTTCTTT
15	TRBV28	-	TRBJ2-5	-	CASSSVGARQETQYF	TGTGCCAGCAGTTCCGTGGGGGCGCGGCAAGAGACCCAGTACTTC
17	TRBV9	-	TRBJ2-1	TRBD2	CASSGDSGGHSYNEQFF	TGTGCCAGCAGCGGCGATAGCGGGGGCCACTCCTACAATGAGCAGTTCTTC
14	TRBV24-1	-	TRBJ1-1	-	CATSDTTGPSEAFF	TGTGCCACCAGTGACACGACAGGACCAAGTGAAGCTTTCTTT
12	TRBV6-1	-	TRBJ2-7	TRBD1	CASSDRGREQYF	TGTGCCAGCAGTGACAGGGGGCGGGAGCAGTACTTC
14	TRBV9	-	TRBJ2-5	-	CASSAYSGTPTQYF	TGTGCCAGCAGCGCCTACTCCGGGACACCTACCCAGTACTTC
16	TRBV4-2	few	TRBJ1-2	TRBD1	CASSPDRDRTFYGYTF	TGTGCCAGCAGCCCTGACCGGGACAGGACTTTCTATGGCTACACCTTC
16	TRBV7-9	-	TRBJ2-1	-	CASSSSSGYPYNEQFF	TGTGCCAGCAGCTCCAGTTCGGGATACCCCTACAATGAGCAGTTCTTC
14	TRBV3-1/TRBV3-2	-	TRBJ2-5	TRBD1	CASSRGQAQETQYF	TGTGCCAGCAGCCGGGGACAGGCCCAAGAGACCCAGTACTTC
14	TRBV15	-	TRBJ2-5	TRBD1	CATSRGQGRETQYF	TGTGCCACCAGCCGGGGACAGGGGAGGGAGACCCAGTACTTC
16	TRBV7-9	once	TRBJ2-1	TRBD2	CASSQSGTSGYNEQFF	TGTGCCAGCAGCCAATCCGGGACTAGCGGCTACAATGAGCAGTTCTTC
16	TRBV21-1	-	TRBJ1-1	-	CASSNGGQEMRTEAFF	TGTGCCAGCAGCAACGGGGGACAGGAGATGAGGACTGAAGCTTTCTTT
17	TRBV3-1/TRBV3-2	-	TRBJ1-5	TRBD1	CASSPSFGTGKNQPQHF	TGTGCCAGCAGCCCTTCCTTTGGGACAGGCAAGAATCAGCCCCAGCATTTT
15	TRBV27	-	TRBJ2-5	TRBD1	CASSSTGTGAETQYF	TGTGCCAGCAGTTCCACCGGGACAGGGGCAGAGACCCAGTACTTC
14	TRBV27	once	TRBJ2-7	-	CASSFRTVGGEQYF	TGTGCCAGCAGTTTCCGGACAGTCGGGGGGGAGCAGTACTTC
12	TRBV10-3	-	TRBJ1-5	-	CAISASNQPQHF	TGTGCCATCAGTGCGAGCAATCAGCCCCAGCATTTT
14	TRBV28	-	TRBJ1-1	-	CASSPAGRSTEAFF	TGTGCCAGCAGCCCTGCGGGTAGGAGCACTGAAGCTTTCTTT
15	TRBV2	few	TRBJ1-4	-	CASSDMRQPNEKLFF	TGTGCCAGCAGTGATATGAGACAGCCGAATGAAAAACTGTTTTTT
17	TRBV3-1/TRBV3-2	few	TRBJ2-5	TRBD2	CASSHRLAGTYQETQYF	TGTGCCAGCAGCCACAGACTAGCGGGGACCTACCAAGAGACCCAGTACTTC
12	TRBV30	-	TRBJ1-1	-	CAWSVSSLEAFF	TGTGCCTGGAGTGTTAGTAGTCTTGAAGCTTTCTTT
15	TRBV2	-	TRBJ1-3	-	CASSEAPSYEGTIYF	TGTGCCAGCAGTGAAGCCCCCAGCTATGAGGGCACCATATATTTT
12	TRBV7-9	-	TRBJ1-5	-	CASSFQGQPQHF	TGTGCCAGCAGCTTTCAGGGCCAGCCCCAGCATTTT
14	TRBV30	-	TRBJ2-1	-	CAWRDPRGNNEQFF	TGTGCCTGGAGGGACCCTCGGGGTAACAATGAGCAGTTCTTC
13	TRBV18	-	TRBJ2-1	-	CASSPTQQGEQFF	TGTGCCAGCTCACCAACACAGCAGGGTGAGCAGTTCTTC
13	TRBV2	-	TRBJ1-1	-	CASVAAQPGGGFF	TGTGCCAGCGTCGCTGCCCAGCCGGGCGGGGGTTTCTTT
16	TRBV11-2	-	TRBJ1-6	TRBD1	CASRSRDRGRGSPLHF	TGTGCCAGCAGATCCCGGGACAGGGGGCGGGGATCACCCCTCCACTTT
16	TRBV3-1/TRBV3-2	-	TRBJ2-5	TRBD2	CASSLGLAGGGKTQYF	TGTGCCAGCAGCCTCGGACTAGCGGGGGGCGGGAAGACCCAGTACTTC
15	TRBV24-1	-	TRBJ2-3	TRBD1	CATSDTGQGPDTQYF	TGTGCCACCAGTGATACGGGACAGGGTCCAGATACGCAGTATTTT
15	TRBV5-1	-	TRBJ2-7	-	CASSPPAGGSYEQYF	TGCGCCAGCAGCCCCCCAGCAGGGGGGTCCTACGAGCAGTACTTC
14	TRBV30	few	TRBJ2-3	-	CAWDRGLSTDTQYF	TGTGCCTGGGATAGGGGCCTAAGCACAGATACGCAGTATTTT
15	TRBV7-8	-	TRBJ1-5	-	CASTDDSMSNQPQHF	TGTGCCAGCACCGACGACAGCATGAGCAATCAGCCCCAGCATTTT
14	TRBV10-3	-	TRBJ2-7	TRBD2	CTGTSGLRGPEQYF	TGTACCGGGACTAGCGGGCTAAGGGGGCCCGAGCAGTACTTC
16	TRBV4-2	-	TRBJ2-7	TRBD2	CASSQEGSGDTYEQYF	TGTGCCAGCAGCCAGGAAGGTAGCGGGGACACCTACGAGCAGTACTTC